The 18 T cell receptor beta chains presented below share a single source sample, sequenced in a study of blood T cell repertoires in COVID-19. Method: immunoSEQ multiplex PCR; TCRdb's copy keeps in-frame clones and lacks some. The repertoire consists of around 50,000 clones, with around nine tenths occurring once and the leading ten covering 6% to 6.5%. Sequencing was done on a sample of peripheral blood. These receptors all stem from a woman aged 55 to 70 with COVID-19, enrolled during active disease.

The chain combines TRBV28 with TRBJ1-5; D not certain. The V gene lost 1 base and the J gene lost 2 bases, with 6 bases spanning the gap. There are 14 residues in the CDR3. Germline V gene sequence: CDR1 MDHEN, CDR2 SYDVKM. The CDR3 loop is CASSLSLGNQPQHF. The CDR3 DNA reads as TGTGCCAGCAGTTTATCCCTCGGCAATCAGCCCCAGCATTTT. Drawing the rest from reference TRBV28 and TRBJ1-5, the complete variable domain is DVKVTQSSRYLVKRTGEKVFLECVQDMDHENMFWYRQDPGLGLRLIYFSYDVKMKEKGDIPEGYSVSREKKERFSLILESASTNQTSMYLCASSLSLGNQPQHFGDGTRLSIL.

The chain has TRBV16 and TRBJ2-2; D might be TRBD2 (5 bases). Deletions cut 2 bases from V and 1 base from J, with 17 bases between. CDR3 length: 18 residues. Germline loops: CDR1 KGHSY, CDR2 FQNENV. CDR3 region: CASSQKILILGNTGELFF. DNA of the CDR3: TGTGCCAGCAGCCAAAAAATCCTTATACTAGGGAACACCGGGGAGCTGTTTTTT.

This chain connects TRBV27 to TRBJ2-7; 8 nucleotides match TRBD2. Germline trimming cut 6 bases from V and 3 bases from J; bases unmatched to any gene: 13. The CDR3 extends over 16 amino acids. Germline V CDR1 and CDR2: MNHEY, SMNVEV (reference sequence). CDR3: CASSLRRVSGNYEQYF. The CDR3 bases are TGTGCCAGCAGCCTCCGCCGGGTTAGCGGGAACTACGAGCAGTACTTC.

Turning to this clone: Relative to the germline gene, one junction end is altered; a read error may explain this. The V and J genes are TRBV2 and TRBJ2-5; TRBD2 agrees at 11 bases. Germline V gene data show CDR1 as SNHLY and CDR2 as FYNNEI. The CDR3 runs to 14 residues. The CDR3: CASIRGASGRPPHF. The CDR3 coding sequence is TGTGCCAGCATCAGGGGGGCTAGCGGGAGGCCTCCCCACTTC.

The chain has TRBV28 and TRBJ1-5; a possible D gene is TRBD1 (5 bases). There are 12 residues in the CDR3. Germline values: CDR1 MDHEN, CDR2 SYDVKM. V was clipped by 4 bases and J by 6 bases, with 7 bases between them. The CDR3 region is CASSSGFQPQHF. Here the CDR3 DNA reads TGTGCCAGCAGTTCAGGGTTTCAGCCCCAGCATTTT.

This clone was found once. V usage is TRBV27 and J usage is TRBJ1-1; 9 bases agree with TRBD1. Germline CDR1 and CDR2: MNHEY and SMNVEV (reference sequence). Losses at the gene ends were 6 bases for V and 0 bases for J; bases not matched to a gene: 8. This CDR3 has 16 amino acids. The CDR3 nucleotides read TGTGCCAGCAGGACGGACAGGGGCCGCCTGAACACTGAAGCTTTCTTT. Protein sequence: CASRTDRGRLNTEAFF.

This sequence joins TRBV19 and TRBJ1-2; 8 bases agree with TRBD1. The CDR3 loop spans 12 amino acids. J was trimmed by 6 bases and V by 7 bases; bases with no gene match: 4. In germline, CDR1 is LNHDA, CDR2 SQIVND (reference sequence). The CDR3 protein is CASTRTGNGYTF. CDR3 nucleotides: TGTGCCAGTACCCGGACAGGGAATGGCTACACCTTC.

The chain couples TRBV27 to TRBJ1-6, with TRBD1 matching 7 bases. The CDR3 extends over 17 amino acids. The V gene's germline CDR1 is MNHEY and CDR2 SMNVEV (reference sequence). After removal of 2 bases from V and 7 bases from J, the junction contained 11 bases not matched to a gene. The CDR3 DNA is TGTGCCAGCAGTTTACCCCCATACAGGGGTCGAAATTCACCCCTCCACTTT. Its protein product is CASSLPPYRGRNSPLHF.

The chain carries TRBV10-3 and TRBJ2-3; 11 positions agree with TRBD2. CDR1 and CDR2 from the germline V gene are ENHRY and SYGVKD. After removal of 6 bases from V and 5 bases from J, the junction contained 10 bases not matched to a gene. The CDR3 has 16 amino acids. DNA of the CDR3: TGTGCCATCAGCGAAAAACTAGCGGGAGTAATAGATACGCAGTATTTT. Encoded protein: CAISEKLAGVIDTQYF.

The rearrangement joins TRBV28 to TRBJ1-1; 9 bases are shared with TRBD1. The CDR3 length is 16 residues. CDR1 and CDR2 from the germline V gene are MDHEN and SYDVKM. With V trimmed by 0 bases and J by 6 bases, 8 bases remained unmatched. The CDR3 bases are TGTGCCAGCAGTTTATGGGGACAGGGAACATCCTCTGAAGCTTTCTTT. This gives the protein CASSLWGQGTSSEAFF.

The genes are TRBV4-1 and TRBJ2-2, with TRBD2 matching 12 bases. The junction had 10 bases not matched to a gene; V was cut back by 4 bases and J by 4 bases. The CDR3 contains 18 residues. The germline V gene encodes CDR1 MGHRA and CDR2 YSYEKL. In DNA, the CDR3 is TGCGCCAGCAGCCCCCTGACTAGCGGGAGAGGTGGCACCGGGGAGCTGTTTTTT. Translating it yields CASSPLTSGRGGTGELFF.

The CDR3 bases are TGCGCCAGCAGCCAAGAGGGACAGGGCTCCTACGAGCAGTACTTC. It specifies CASSQEGQGSYEQYF. V and J are TRBV4-1 and TRBJ2-7; 9 bases are shared with TRBD1. V was clipped by 0 bases and J by 0 bases; unmatched bases: 0. The CDR3 loop spans 15 amino acids. The V gene's germline CDR1 is MGHRA and CDR2 YSYEKL.

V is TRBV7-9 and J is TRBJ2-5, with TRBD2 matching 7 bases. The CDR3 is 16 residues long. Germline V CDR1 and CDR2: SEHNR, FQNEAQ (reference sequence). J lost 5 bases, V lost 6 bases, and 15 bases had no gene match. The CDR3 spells CASRSKVGEGRETQYF. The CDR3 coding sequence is TGTGCCAGCAGAAGTAAGGTGGGGGAGGGCCGTGAGACCCAGTACTTC. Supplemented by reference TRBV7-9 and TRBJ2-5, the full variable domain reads DTGVSQNPRHKITKRGQNVTFRCDPISEHNRLYWYRQTLGQGPEFLTYFQNEAQLEKSRLLSDRFSAERPKGSFSTLEIQRTEQGDSAMYLCASRSKVGEGRETQYFGPGTRLLVL.

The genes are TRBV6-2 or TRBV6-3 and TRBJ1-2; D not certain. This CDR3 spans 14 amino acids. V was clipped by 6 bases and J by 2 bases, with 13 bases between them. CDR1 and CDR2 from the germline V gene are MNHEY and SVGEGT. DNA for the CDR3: TGTGCCAGCAGCCAAATTGGAGGGAACTATGGCTACACCTTC. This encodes CASSQIGGNYGYTF.

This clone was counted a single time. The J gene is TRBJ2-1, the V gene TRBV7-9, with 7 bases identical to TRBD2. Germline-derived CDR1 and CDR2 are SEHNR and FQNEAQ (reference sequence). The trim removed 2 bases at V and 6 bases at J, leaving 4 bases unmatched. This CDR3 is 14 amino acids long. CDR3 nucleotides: TGTGCCAGCAGCTTAAGTCTAGCGGCCAATGAGCAGTTCTTC. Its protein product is CASSLSLAANEQFF.

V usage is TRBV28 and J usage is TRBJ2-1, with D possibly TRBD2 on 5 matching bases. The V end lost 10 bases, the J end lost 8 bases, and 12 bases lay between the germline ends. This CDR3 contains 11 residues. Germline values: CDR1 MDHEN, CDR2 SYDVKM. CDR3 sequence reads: CATLLVHEQFF. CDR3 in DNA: TGTGCCACCTTACTAGTCCATGAGCAGTTCTTC.

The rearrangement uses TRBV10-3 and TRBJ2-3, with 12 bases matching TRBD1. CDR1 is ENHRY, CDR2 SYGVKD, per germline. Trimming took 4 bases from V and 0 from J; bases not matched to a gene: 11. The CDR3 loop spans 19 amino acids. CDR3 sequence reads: CAISGDRGHSGLSTDTQYF. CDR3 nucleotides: TGTGCCATCAGTGGGGACAGGGGGCACTCAGGTTTAAGCACAGATACGCAGTATTTT.

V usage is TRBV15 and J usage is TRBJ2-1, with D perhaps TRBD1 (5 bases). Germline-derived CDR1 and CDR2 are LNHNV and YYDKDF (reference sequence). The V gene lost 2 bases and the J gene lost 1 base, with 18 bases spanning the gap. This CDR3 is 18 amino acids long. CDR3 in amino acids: CATSRLTVQGRSYNEQFF. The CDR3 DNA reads TGTGCCACCAGCAGACTTACGGTGCAGGGTAGGTCCTACAATGAGCAGTTCTTC. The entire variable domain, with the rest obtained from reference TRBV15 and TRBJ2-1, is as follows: DAMVIQNPRYQVTQFGKPVTLSCSQTLNHNVMYWYQQKSSQAPKLLFHYYDKDFNNEADTPDNFQSRRPNTSFCFLDIRSPGLGDTAMYLCATSRLTVQGRSYNEQFFGPGTRLTVL.